These 9 T cell receptor beta chains were all obtained from the same sample, sequenced in a study of blood T cell repertoires in COVID-19. TCRdb's copy holds only in-frame clones and misses some; the assay was immunoSEQ multiplex PCR. The sample yields 95,000 or so clones, about four fifths seen once. Sequences were obtained from peripheral blood. The receptors here all came from a human donor in a cohort sampled during active COVID-19.

The genes are TRBV27 and TRBJ1-4; D gene unclear. The V and J ends lost 3 bases and 0 bases respectively, with 8 bases between them. The CDR3 totals 15 residues. Germline CDR1 is MNHEY and CDR2 is SMNVEV (reference sequence). CDR3 residues: CASSFVRTTNEKLFF. CDR3 nucleotide sequence: TGTGCCAGCAGTTTTGTCAGAACAACTAATGAAAAACTGTTTTTT. The whole variable domain, remainder taken from reference TRBV27 and TRBJ1-4, is EAQVTQNPRYLITVTGKKLTVTCSQNMNHEYMSWYRQDPGLGLRQIYYSMNVEVTDKGDVPEGYKVSRKEKRNFPLILESPSPNQTSLYFCASSFVRTTNEKLFFGSGTQLSVL.

This clone was seen only a few times. The rearrangement joins TRBV5-5 to TRBJ2-2; 9 bases fit TRBD2. V gave up 5 bases and J gave up 10 bases; unmatched junction bases: 12. The CDR3 has 15 residues. Germline lookup yields CDR1 SGHKS and CDR2 YYEKEE (reference sequence). The CDR3 is CASSNGLAKAEELFF. CDR3 nucleotides: TGTGCCAGCAGTAACGGACTAGCGAAGGCCGAGGAGCTGTTTTTT.

Here the CDR3 DNA reads TGTGCCAGCACCAGGACAGGGACCAACTATGGCTACACCTTC. It encodes CASTRTGTNYGYTF. V and J are TRBV6-5 and TRBJ1-2, with 8 bases fitting TRBD1. The CDR3 length is 14 residues. Germline lookup yields CDR1 MNHEY and CDR2 SVGAGI. V lost 7 bases, J lost 2 bases, and 6 bases stayed unmatched.

This clone was counted only a few times. As DNA, the CDR3 is TGTGCCAGCTCACCGCTCGGGACAGGGGGGACTGAAGCTTTCTTT. Its protein product is CASSPLGTGGTEAFF. The rearrangement uses TRBV18 and TRBJ1-1; TRBD1 agrees at 11 bases. There are 15 residues in the CDR3. Germline V lookup: CDR1 KGHSH, CDR2 LQKENI. J was trimmed by 5 bases and V by 3 bases; bases with no gene match: 5.

The rearrangement links TRBV28 to TRBJ1-1, with a weak D call TRBD1 (6 bases). CDR3 length: 14 residues. Germline V gives CDR1 MDHEN, CDR2 SYDVKM. V was pared by 2 bases and J by 1 base, with 8 bases between. The CDR3 DNA sequence: TGTGCCAGCAGTTTAACAGGGAGGAACACTGAAGCTTTCTTT. Residues: CASSLTGRNTEAFF.

This chain connects TRBV19 to TRBJ2-1; 7 bases align to TRBD2. The V and J ends lost 6 bases and 4 bases, in that order; junction bases with no gene match: 6. The CDR3 contains 14 residues. Germline CDR1 reads LNHDA; CDR2 reads SQIVND (reference sequence). The CDR3: CASRRVGGYNEQFF. Written as DNA, the CDR3 is TGTGCCAGTAGGCGGGTGGGGGGGTACAATGAGCAGTTCTTC.

The chain employs TRBV11-3 and TRBJ2-3; D might be TRBD1 (5 bases). The CDR3 has 14 amino acids. The V gene's germline CDR1 is SGHNT and CDR2 YENEEA. The V end lost 5 bases, the J end lost 5 bases, and 14 bases lay between the germline ends. CDR3 DNA sequence: TGTGCCAGCAGCCCTGGACATATAGGAGATACGCAGTATTTT. Translation: CASSPGHIGDTQYF.

This chain connects TRBV6-5 to TRBJ2-1, with 10 nucleotides matching TRBD1. The CDR3 consists of 15 residues. Germline CDR1 reads MNHEY; CDR2 reads SVGAGI. Germline trimming cut 6 bases from V and 1 base from J; bases unmatched to any gene: 3. CDR3 nucleotides: TGTGCCAGCAGAGAGGGACAGGGGTCCTACAATGAGCAGTTCTTC. Translating gives CASREGQGSYNEQFF.

The chain employs TRBV18 and TRBJ1-1, with D perhaps TRBD1 (5 bases). Germline CDR1 KGHSH, CDR2 LQKENI. This CDR3 comprises 16 residues. The V end was cut by 2 bases, the J end by 4 bases, with 17 bases between. CDR3 coding DNA: TGTGCCAGCTCACCAGTGGACACCACCCTGGCCACTGAAGCTTTCTTT. Its translation: CASSPVDTTLATEAFF. Supplemented by reference TRBV18 and TRBJ1-1, the full variable domain reads NAGVMQNPRHLVRRRGQEARLRCSPMKGHSHVYWYRQLPEEGLKFMVYLQKENIIDESGMPKERFSAEFPKEGPSILRIQQVVRGDSAAYFCASSPVDTTLATEAFFGQGTRLTVV.